Shown below are 3 T cell receptor beta chains from a single sample sequenced in a study of blood T cells in healthy people across ages. A J-beta primer mix and a sample-barcoded 5' primer were used in a second PCR of about 7 to 12 cycles. MiXCR was run by TCRdb on the 5' RACE reads, yielding one entry per CDR3 protein. The sample holds some 780,000 distinct CDR3 sequences, just over 55% seen once. Sequenced material: blood. The receptors were sampled from a man aged 40-55 years in good health.

This chain links TRBV7-8 with TRBJ2-4; 13 nucleotides match TRBD2. With V trimmed by 6 bases and J by 1 base, 9 bases remained unmatched. The length of the CDR3 is 18 residues. Looked up from germline, CDR1 is SGHVS and CDR2 is FQNEAQ. CDR3 amino acids: CASSPRTSGRPAKNIQYF. The CDR3 nucleotides are TGTGCCAGCAGTCCAAGGACTAGCGGGAGACCGGCCAAAAACATTCAGTACTTC.

The chain recombines TRBV12-3 or TRBV12-4 with TRBJ2-3; 10 nucleotides line up with TRBD2. CDR3 length equals 21 residues. Unmatched junction bases numbered 26, after V lost 5 bases and J lost 6 bases. For the CDR3, the DNA is TGTGCCAGCAGTCTTAAGGCCCTTGAGCGGGAGGGCCGATTAGCCCCCGATACGCAGTATTTT. It yields the protein CASSLKALEREGRLAPDTQYF.

This clonotype was detected many times. The gene calls are TRBV7-2 and TRBJ2-5, with D possibly called TRBD1 or TRBD2 (6 bases each). The V end lost 1 base, the J end lost 9 bases, and 9 bases lay between the germline ends. The CDR3 spans 12 residues. CDR1 SGHTA and CDR2 FQGNSA come from the germline V gene. CDR3 loop: CASSLERGAQYF. The CDR3, as DNA: TGTGCCAGCAGCTTAGAGAGGGGGGCCCAGTACTTC. Full variable domain (rest looked up from reference TRBV7-2 and TRBJ2-5): GAGVSQSPSNKVTEKGKDVELRCDPISGHTALYWYRQSLGQGLEFLIYFQGNSAPDKSGLPSDRFSAERTGGSVSTLTIQRTQQEDSAVYLCASSLERGAQYFGPGTRLLVL.